The 25 T cell receptor beta chains reported below all come from one sample, sequenced in a study of T-cell memory formation after mild COVID-19. TCRdb analysed the 5' RACE reads with MiXCR anew, one entry per CDR3 protein. The table includes hundreds of thousands of distinct CDR3 sequences, about 20% detected once. Input material: PBMCs or a T cell subset sorted from them (not recorded which). The receptors were gathered from an adult woman who had mild COVID-19 (a few samples of this study predate the infection). Cell type and time point are not known.

V usage is TRBV10-3 and J usage is TRBJ2-2; tentative D call: TRBD2 (6 bases). Trimming took 0 bases from V and 4 from J, leaving 9 bases between them. CDR1 and CDR2 (germline): ENHRY, SYGVKD. The CDR3 contains 15 residues. CDR3 loop: CAISESGGRTGELFF. The CDR3, as DNA: TGTGCCATCAGTGAGTCGGGGGGTCGCACCGGGGAGCTGTTTTTT.

The rearrangement links TRBV20-1 to TRBJ1-5; D remains unclear. Germline V gene data show CDR1 as DFQATT and CDR2 as SNEGSKA (reference sequence). The CDR3 spans 13 residues. The V gene lost 6 bases and the J gene lost 7 bases, with 16 bases spanning the gap. The CDR3 is CSAEPGGGQPQHF. The CDR3 DNA follows: TGCAGTGCAGAACCGGGTGGTGGGCAGCCCCAGCATTTT.

This chain links TRBV7-3 with TRBJ2-1, with a weak D call TRBD1 (5 bases). CDR3 length: 15 residues. V was cut by 5 bases and J by 4 bases, with 15 bases left in between. CDR1 SGHTA and CDR2 FQGTGA come from the germline V gene. CDR3 amino acids: CASSQYVGAYNEQFF. DNA of the CDR3: TGTGCCAGCAGCCAGTATGTAGGGGCATACAATGAGCAGTTCTTC.

Only a few counts were recorded for this clonotype. The gene calls are TRBV18 and TRBJ2-7; 7 bases align to TRBD1. This CDR3 spans 14 amino acids. With 5 bases clipped from V and 6 bases from J, the junction kept 10 bases outside the gene matches. In germline, CDR1 is KGHSH, CDR2 LQKENI. The CDR3 sequence: CASSTDRVPAEQYF. For the CDR3, the DNA is TGTGCCAGCTCAACAGACAGGGTTCCGGCCGAGCAGTACTTC.

V gene TRBV6-5 combines with J gene TRBJ2-1; the match to TRBD2 covers 7 bases. The ends lost 9 bases at V and 3 bases at J; junction bases unmatched: 8. In germline, CDR1 is MNHEY, CDR2 SVGAGI. The CDR3 is made up of 14 amino acids. DNA for the CDR3: TGTGCCAGTCGCCTGGCTAGCGGCTACAATGAGCAGTTCTTC. Translated: CASRLASGYNEQFF.

The chain joins TRBV4-1 to TRBJ2-1; 7 bases match TRBD2. Germline V gives CDR1 MGHRA, CDR2 YSYEKL. The CDR3 is 16 amino acids. V was clipped by 1 base and J by 9 bases; unmatched bases: 12. Here the CDR3 reads CASSQAAGVALGEQFF. Written as DNA, the CDR3 is TGCGCCAGCAGCCAAGCGGCGGGAGTTGCCCTGGGTGAGCAGTTCTTC.

The chain joins TRBV21-1 to TRBJ1-2; TRBD1 is taken as the D call from the table, unchecked against the DNA. TRBV21-1 represents a pseudogene. The CDR3 loop spans 15 amino acids. CDR3 sequence: CASSKEGGQGRGYTF. The CDR3 DNA reads as TGTGCCAGCAGCAAAGAAGGGGGACAGGGAAGAGGCTACACCTTC.

This clonotype was picked up a small number of times. The J gene is TRBJ2-1, the V gene TRBV7-9, with D possibly matching TRBD2 (5 bases). The CDR3 covers 15 residues. Trimming left V 4 bases short and J 12 bases short, with 22 bases between. Germline V lookup: CDR1 SEHNR, CDR2 FQNEAQ (reference sequence). The CDR3 loop reads CASSSGDHMPPLQFF. CDR3 DNA sequence: TGTGCCAGCAGCTCCGGGGATCATATGCCTCCTTTGCAGTTCTTC.

This clonotype was counted between two and nine times. The chain is built from TRBV3-1 and TRBJ1-2; 10 nucleotides line up with TRBD1. Unmatched junction bases numbered 5, after V lost 4 bases and J lost 6 bases. Germline CDR1 reads LGHDT; CDR2 reads YNNKEL (reference sequence). The CDR3 is 14 amino acids. CDR3 sequence: CASSLDRGQNGYTF. For the CDR3, the DNA is TGTGCCAGCAGCCTCGACAGGGGGCAAAATGGCTACACCTTC. Full variable domain (outside the CDR3, taken from reference TRBV3-1 and TRBJ1-2): DTAVSQTPKYLVTQMGNDKSIKCEQNLGHDTMYWYKQDSKKFLKIMFSYNNKELIINETVPNRFSPKSPDKAHLNLHINSLELGDSAVYFCASSLDRGQNGYTFGSGTRLTVV.

The chain is built from TRBV19 and TRBJ1-2, with D unresolved. Germline lookup yields CDR1 LNHDA and CDR2 SQIVND (reference sequence). The V end was cut by 5 bases, the J end by 4 bases, with 11 bases between. The CDR3 is 13 amino acids. CDR3 DNA sequence: TGTGCCAGTAGTGAACACTCCTCCTATGGCTACACCTTC. Its protein product is CASSEHSSYGYTF.

The chain joins TRBV7-8 to TRBJ1-2; D is possibly TRBD1 (6 bases). V was pared by 5 bases and J by 0 bases, with 10 bases between. The germline V gene encodes CDR1 SGHVS and CDR2 FQNEAQ. This CDR3 has 14 amino acids. The CDR3 reads CASSPDSPNYGYTF. CDR3 nucleotides: TGTGCCAGCAGCCCGGACAGCCCTAACTATGGCTACACCTTC. Combining the CDR3 with reference TRBV7-8 and TRBJ1-2 gives the whole variable domain GAGVSQSPRYKVAKRGQDVALRCDPISGHVSLFWYQQALGQGPEFLTYFQNEAQLDKSGLPSDRFFAERPEGSVSTLKIQRTQQEDSAVYLCASSPDSPNYGYTFGSGTRLTVV.

The rearrangement joins TRBV10-2 to TRBJ1-2; D remains ambiguous. Germline loops: CDR1 WSHSY, CDR2 SAAADI. V was pared by 3 bases and J by 6 bases, with 17 bases between. This CDR3 spans 15 amino acids. The CDR3 here is CASSESGGSGDGYTF. CDR3 in DNA: TGCGCCAGCAGTGAATCTGGAGGTTCAGGCGATGGCTACACCTTC.

There are a few counts of this clonotype. The chain couples TRBV18 to TRBJ2-2; possible D gene TRBD1, 5 bases. With 3 bases removed from V and 8 bases from J, the gap between germline ends came to 13 bases. The CDR3 contains 14 residues. In germline, CDR1 is KGHSH, CDR2 LQKENI. CDR3 DNA sequence: TGTGCCAGCTCACCCTTCAGGGAATCAGGGGAGCTGTTTTTT. Its translation: CASSPFRESGELFF. The complete variable domain, with remaining parts taken from reference TRBV18 and TRBJ2-2, reads NAGVMQNPRHLVRRRGQEARLRCSPMKGHSHVYWYRQLPEEGLKFMVYLQKENIIDESGMPKERFSAEFPKEGPSILRIQQVVRGDSAAYFCASSPFRESGELFFGEGSRLTVL.

This clonotype was counted a few times. The chain carries TRBV5-5 and TRBJ1-2; D is unresolved. V was trimmed by 0 bases and J by 4 bases, leaving 16 bases between them. CDR3 length: 16 amino acids. Germline loops: CDR1 SGHKS, CDR2 YYEKEE (reference sequence). For the CDR3, the DNA is TGTGCCAGCAGCTTGGGAGGGCCCCCCTGGCTCTATGGCTACACCTTC. This translates into CASSLGGPPWLYGYTF.

The J gene is TRBJ2-5, the V gene TRBV15; TRBD2 agrees at 11 bases. The CDR3 has 16 residues. Germline assignment: CDR1 LNHNV and CDR2 YYDKDF (reference sequence). Germline trimming cut 1 base from V and 3 bases from J; bases unmatched to any gene: 4. The CDR3 protein is CATSRGIAGGEETQYF. In DNA, the CDR3 is TGTGCCACCAGCAGAGGGATAGCGGGAGGGGAAGAGACCCAGTACTTC.

The chain combines TRBV7-2 with TRBJ2-3; possibly TRBD1 for D (6 bases). The V gene lost 0 bases and the J gene lost 6 bases, with 19 bases spanning the gap. This CDR3 region has 17 residues. CDR1 is SGHTA, CDR2 FQGNSA, per germline. This CDR3 reads CASSLALVTGSFDTQYF. CDR3 sequence (DNA): TGTGCCAGCAGCTTAGCGCTAGTTACAGGGAGCTTCGATACGCAGTATTTT.

The chain joins TRBV24-1 to TRBJ1-2; 7 bases fit TRBD1. The germline V gene encodes CDR1 KGHDR and CDR2 SFDVKD. J gave up 7 bases and V 3 bases, and 13 bases lay outside the gene matches. CDR3 size: 16 residues. CDR3 sequence reads: CATSDPRRTGGGGYTF. CDR3 nucleotides: TGTGCCACCAGTGATCCCCGCCGGACAGGAGGGGGTGGCTACACCTTC.

This clonotype came up a few times. The V and J genes are TRBV20-1 and TRBJ2-7; TRBD2 agrees at 9 bases. With 2 bases clipped from V and 0 bases from J, the junction kept 5 bases outside the gene matches. Germline loops: CDR1 DFQATT, CDR2 SNEGSKA (reference sequence). The CDR3 runs 15 residues. CDR3 amino acids: CSARRREGPSYEQYF. The CDR3 bases are TGCAGTGCTAGAAGGCGGGAGGGCCCCTCCTACGAGCAGTACTTC.

The chain recombines TRBV9 with TRBJ2-3; D may correspond to TRBD1 or TRBD2 (6 bases each). The CDR3 consists of 16 residues. The V and J ends lost 4 bases and 1 base respectively, with 16 bases between them. The germline gives CDR1 SGDLS, CDR2 YYNGEE. This CDR3 is CASSPRRGPGTDTQYF. In DNA form, the CDR3 reads TGTGCCAGCAGCCCCCGCCGGGGGCCGGGCACAGATACGCAGTATTTT.

A few counts support this clonotype. The rearrangement uses TRBV5-6 and TRBJ1-2; D is perhaps TRBD1 (5 bases). CDR1 is SGHDT, CDR2 YYEEEE, per germline. V was shortened by 3 bases and J by 2 bases, with 14 bases between the two germline ends. The CDR3 is made up of 15 amino acids. In nucleotides, the CDR3 is TGTGCCAGCAGCTCGCAAGGGGCTGAGAACTATGGCTACACCTTC. Translated, it gives CASSSQGAENYGYTF.

The chain links TRBV3-1 to TRBJ2-3; D is undetermined. The V and J ends lost 5 bases and 2 bases respectively, with 8 bases between them. Germline V gives CDR1 LGHDT, CDR2 YNNKEL (reference sequence). The CDR3 is 13 residues long. The CDR3 sequence is CASSEPPTDTQYF. CDR3 in DNA: TGTGCCAGCAGCGAACCCCCCACAGATACGCAGTATTTT.

The V call is TRBV7-2, the J call TRBJ1-1; a weak D match, TRBD1 (5 bases). CDR1 is SGHTA and CDR2 is FQGNSA in the germline V gene. The CDR3 is 12 amino acids. V lost 6 bases and J lost 10, with 15 bases in between. This CDR3 is CASSTDSMVAFF. In nucleotides, the CDR3 is TGTGCCAGCAGTACCGACAGCATGGTAGCTTTCTTT.

The chain employs TRBV6-1 and TRBJ1-2, with D possibly being TRBD1 (5 bases). V lost 4 bases and J 7 bases, leaving 10 bases between the germline ends. The CDR3 is made up of 12 amino acids. Germline CDR1 reads MNHNS; CDR2 reads SASEGT. CDR3 DNA sequence: TGTGCCAGCAGTGGAACGGGACCTGGCTACACCTTC. It encodes CASSGTGPGYTF.

The rearrangement joins TRBV12-3 or TRBV12-4 to TRBJ1-1; 7 bases fit TRBD1. V shed 2 bases, J shed 3 bases, and the junction held 3 bases outside the gene matches. The CDR3 is 14 residues long. CDR3 sequence: CASSLRGQDTEAFF. As DNA, the CDR3 is TGTGCCAGCAGTTTAAGGGGGCAAGACACTGAAGCTTTCTTT.

V and J are TRBV4-1 and TRBJ2-2; 14 nucleotides align to TRBD2. The CDR3 length is 17 residues. Looked up from germline, CDR1 is MGHRA and CDR2 is YSYEKL. J was trimmed by 0 bases and V by 6 bases; bases with no gene match: 3. The CDR3 DNA is TGCGCCAGCAGTCGGGGACTAGCGGGGGCGAACACCGGGGAGCTGTTTTTT. Translated: CASSRGLAGANTGELFF.